This T cell receptor beta chain was sequenced for a study of CD8 T cells in Susac syndrome. General study findings and limits: Susac-specific public clones were found in both the total CD8+ and the CD8+ TEMRA repertoires, with around 16 in the former and roughly five in the latter.

Random hexamers served to reverse transcribe roughly 0.5 to 1 ug RNA. Amplification of TCR beta CDR3 by immunoSEQ multiplex PCR spanned 54 Vbeta and 13 Jbeta. TCRdb called the immunoSEQ multiplex PCR reads again in MiXCR, with one record for every CDR3 protein. The data contain about 85,000 distinct CDR3 sequences, approximately 95% of them singletons. The V end lost 1 base, the J end lost 5 bases, and 14 bases lay between the germline ends. CDR3 length equals 15 residues. Germline V CDR1 and CDR2: SGHVS, FNYEAQ. A word on this clonotype: Its antigen remains unknown.

V and J are TRBV7-6 and TRBJ2-5; a weak D match, TRBD1 (6 bases). This receptor was obtained from a human donor with Susac syndrome. Sample: CD8+ T cells from PBMCs. The CDR3 protein is CASSLGAPGVETQYF. Written as DNA, the CDR3 is TGTGCCAGCAGCTTAGGAGCGCCAGGGGTGGAGACCCAGTACTTC.